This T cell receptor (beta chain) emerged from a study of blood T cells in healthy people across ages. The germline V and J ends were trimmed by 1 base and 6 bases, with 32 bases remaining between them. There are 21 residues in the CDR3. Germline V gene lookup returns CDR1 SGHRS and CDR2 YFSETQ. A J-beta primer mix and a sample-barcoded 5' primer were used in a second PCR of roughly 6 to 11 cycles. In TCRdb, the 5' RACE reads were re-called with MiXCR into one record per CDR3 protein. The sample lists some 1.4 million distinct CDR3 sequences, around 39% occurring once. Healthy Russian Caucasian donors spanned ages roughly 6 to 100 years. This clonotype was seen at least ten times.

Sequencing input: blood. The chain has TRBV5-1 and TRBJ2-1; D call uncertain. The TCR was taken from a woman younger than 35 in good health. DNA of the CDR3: TGCGCCAGCAGCTTGTTGCCCTTGTCTGGCTCTGAGGCACACCCCTCCAATGAGCAGTTCTTC. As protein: CASSLLPLSGSEAHPSNEQFF. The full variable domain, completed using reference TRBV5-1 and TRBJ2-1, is KAGVTQTPRYLIKTRGQQVTLSCSPISGHRSVSWYQQTPGQGLQFLFEYFSETQRNKGNFPGRFSGRQFSNSRSEMNVSTLELGDSALYLCASSLLPLSGSEAHPSNEQFFGPGTRLTVL.